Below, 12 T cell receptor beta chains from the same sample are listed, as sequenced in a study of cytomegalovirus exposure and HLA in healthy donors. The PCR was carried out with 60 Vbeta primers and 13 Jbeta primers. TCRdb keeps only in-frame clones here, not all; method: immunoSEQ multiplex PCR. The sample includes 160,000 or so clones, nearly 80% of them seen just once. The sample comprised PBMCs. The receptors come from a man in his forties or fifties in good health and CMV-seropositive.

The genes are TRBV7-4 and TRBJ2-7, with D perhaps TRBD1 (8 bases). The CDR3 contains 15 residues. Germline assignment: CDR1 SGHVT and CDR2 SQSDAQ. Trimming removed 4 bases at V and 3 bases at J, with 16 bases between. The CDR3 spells CASSYPTGGGYEQYF. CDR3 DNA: TGTGCCAGCAGCTACCCAACAGGGGGGGGCTACGAGCAGTACTTC.

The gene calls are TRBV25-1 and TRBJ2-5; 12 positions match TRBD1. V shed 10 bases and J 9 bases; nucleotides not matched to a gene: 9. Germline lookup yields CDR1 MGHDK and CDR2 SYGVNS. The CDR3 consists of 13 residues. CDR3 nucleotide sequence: TGTGCCACCCTGGGGGACAGGGGGCTGGCCCAGTACTTC. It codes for CATLGDRGLAQYF.

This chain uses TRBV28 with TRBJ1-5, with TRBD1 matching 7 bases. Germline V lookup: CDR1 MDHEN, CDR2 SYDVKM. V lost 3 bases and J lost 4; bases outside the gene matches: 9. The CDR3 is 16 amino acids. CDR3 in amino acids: CASSLFLDRKNQPQHF. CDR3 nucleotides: TGTGCCAGCAGTTTGTTCCTGGACAGGAAAAATCAGCCCCAGCATTTT.

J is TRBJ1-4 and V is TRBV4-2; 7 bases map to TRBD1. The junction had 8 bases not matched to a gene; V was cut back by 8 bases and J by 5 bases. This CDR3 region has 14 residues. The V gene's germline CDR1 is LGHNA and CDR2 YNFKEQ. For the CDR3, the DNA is TGTGCCAGCTCGCCCGGGACAGAGAATGAAAAACTGTTTTTT. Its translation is CASSPGTENEKLFF.

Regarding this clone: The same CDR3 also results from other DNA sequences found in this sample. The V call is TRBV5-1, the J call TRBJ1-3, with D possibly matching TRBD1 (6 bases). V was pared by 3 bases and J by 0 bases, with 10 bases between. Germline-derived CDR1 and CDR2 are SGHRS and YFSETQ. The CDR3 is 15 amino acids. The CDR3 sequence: CASSWDNDSGNTIYF. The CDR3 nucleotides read TGCGCCAGCAGCTGGGACAATGACTCTGGAAACACCATATATTTT.

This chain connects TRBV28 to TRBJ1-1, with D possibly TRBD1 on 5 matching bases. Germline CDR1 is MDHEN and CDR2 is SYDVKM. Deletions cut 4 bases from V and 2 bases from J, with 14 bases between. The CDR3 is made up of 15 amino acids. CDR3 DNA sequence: TGTGCCAGCAGTTATTTAGGACAACTTAACACTGAAGCTTTCTTT. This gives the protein CASSYLGQLNTEAFF.

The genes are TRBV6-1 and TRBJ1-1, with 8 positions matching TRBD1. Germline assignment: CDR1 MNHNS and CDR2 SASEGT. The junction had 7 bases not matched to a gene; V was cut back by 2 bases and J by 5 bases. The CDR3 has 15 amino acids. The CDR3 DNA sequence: TGTGCCAGCAGTGAAAGGACAGGGTTGGGGACTGAAGCTTTCTTT. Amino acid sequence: CASSERTGLGTEAFF.

The CDR3 DNA reads TGTGCCAGCAGTGACTCGACTAGCGGGCGGGCTGAGCAGTTCTTC. Translated: CASSDSTSGRAEQFF. The chain combines TRBV6-4 with TRBJ2-1, with TRBD2 matching 10 bases. Germline CDR1 is MRHNA and CDR2 is SNTAGT. The CDR3 extends over 15 amino acids. After removal of 0 bases from V and 9 bases from J, the junction contained 5 bases not matched to a gene.

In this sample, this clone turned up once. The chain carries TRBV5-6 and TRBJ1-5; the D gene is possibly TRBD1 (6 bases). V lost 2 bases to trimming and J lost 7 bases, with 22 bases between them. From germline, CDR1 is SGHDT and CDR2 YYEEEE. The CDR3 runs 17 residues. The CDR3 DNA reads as TGTGCCAGCAGCTTAGGGGGAGGGGCACAGTTCGGACAGCCCCAGCATTTT. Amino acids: CASSLGGGAQFGQPQHF.

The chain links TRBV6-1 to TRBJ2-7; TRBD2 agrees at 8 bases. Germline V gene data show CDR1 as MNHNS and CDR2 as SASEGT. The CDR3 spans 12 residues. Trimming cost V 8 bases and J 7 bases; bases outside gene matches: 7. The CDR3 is CASWRGVREQYF. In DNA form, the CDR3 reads TGTGCCAGCTGGCGGGGGGTGCGGGAGCAGTACTTC.

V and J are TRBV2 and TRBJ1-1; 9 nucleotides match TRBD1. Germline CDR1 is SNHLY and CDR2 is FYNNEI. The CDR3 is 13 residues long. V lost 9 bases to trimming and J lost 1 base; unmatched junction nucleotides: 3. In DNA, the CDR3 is TGTGCCAGTCAACAGGGGGCGAACACTGAAGCTTTCTTT. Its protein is CASQQGANTEAFF.

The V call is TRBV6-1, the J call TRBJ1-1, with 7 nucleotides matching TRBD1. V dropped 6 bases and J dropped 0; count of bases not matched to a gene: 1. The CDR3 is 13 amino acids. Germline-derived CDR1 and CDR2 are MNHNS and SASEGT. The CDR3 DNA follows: TGTGCCAGCAGACAGGGGTTGAACACTGAAGCTTTCTTT. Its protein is CASRQGLNTEAFF.